These T cell receptor beta chains were read from a single sample in a study of cytomegalovirus exposure and HLA in healthy donors. Data came from immunoSEQ multiplex PCR; TCRdb stores just in-frame clones and leaves some out. This table has about 150,000 clones, roughly 79% appearing once. The sequencing sample was made of PBMCs. These receptors originate from a man aged 40-50 years in good health and CMV-seronegative. Both conserved end residues are part of each CDR3. A D gene is named only where the DNA matches it firmly. Clone size is stated in some rows and not others, as once, few, many or a class when expanded.

CDR3aa,CDR3nt,abundance,d_gene,v_gene,j_gene
CASSRYGLASYNEQFF,TGTGCCAGCAGCCGGTATGGACTAGCAAGCTACAATGAGCAGTTCTTC,NA,TRBD2,TRBV9,TRBJ2-1
CASWDRERSTEAFF,TGTGCCAGCTGGGACAGGGAAAGGAGCACTGAAGCTTTCTTT,once,TRBD1,TRBV6-1,TRBJ1-1
CASSLGRGPNTEAFF,TGTGCCAGCAGCTTAGGTAGGGGCCCGAACACTGAAGCTTTCTTT,NA,NA,TRBV7-9,TRBJ1-1
CASSLERTEVEAFF,TGTGCCAGCAGCTTAGAAAGAACCGAGGTTGAAGCTTTCTTT,NA,NA,TRBV11-2,TRBJ1-1
CASSVDSNKAMNTEAFF,TGTGCCAGCAGCGTAGATAGCAACAAGGCCATGAACACTGAAGCTTTCTTT,NA,NA,TRBV9,TRBJ1-1
CASSDSSGNTIYF,TGTGCCAGCTCCGACTCCTCTGGAAACACCATATATTTT,NA,NA,TRBV18,TRBJ1-3
CSSSLGGQGAVGYTF,TGTTCCAGCAGCTTAGGTGGCCAGGGGGCTGTCGGCTACACCTTC,NA,TRBD1,TRBV7-9,TRBJ1-2
CASSLGSRGGTQYF,TGTGCCAGCAGCTTAGGGTCGCGGGGGGGGACCCAGTACTTC,NA,TRBD2,TRBV7-3,TRBJ2-5
CSALGLRNTEAFF,TGCAGCGCCTTGGGACTGAGGAACACTGAAGCTTTCTTT,NA,NA,TRBV29-1,TRBJ1-1
CAISGAFGTEAFF,TGTGCCATCTCAGGGGCGTTCGGCACTGAAGCTTTCTTT,medium-sized,NA,TRBV19,TRBJ1-1
CASSYSTGTGANEQFF,TGTGCCAGCAGTTACTCGACCGGGACAGGGGCCAATGAGCAGTTCTTC,NA,TRBD1,TRBV6-6,TRBJ2-1
CSVYGHTGSGANVLTF,TGCAGCGTTTATGGGCATACTGGCTCTGGGGCCAACGTCCTGACTTTC,NA,NA,TRBV29-1,TRBJ2-6
CASRRTSGWNEQFF,TGTGCCAGCAGAAGGACTAGCGGGTGGAATGAGCAGTTCTTC,NA,TRBD2,TRBV6-5,TRBJ2-1
CASSPGLAGAGPDTQYF,TGCGCCAGCAGCCCTGGACTAGCGGGAGCGGGCCCAGATACGCAGTATTTT,NA,TRBD2,TRBV4-1,TRBJ2-3
CASSPLAGSTDTQYF,TGCGCCAGCAGCCCCCTAGCGGGAAGCACAGATACGCAGTATTTT,NA,TRBD2,TRBV4-1,TRBJ2-3
CASSYRDSPDEQYF,TGTGCCAGCAGTTATAGGGACAGCCCAGACGAGCAGTACTTC,NA,TRBD1,TRBV6-5,TRBJ2-7
CASSQTRSGTHEQYF,TGTGCCAGCAGCCAAACCAGAAGCGGGACTCACGAGCAGTACTTC,few,TRBD2,TRBV14,TRBJ2-7
CASTETRRSYNEQFF,TGTGCCAGCACCGAAACTAGGCGTTCCTACAATGAGCAGTTCTTC,NA,NA,TRBV2,TRBJ2-1
CASSELGLSTGELFF,TGTGCCAGTAGTGAACTAGGACTAAGCACCGGGGAGCTGTTTTTT,few,NA,TRBV19,TRBJ2-2
CASSLDGQGFYGYTF,TGCGCCAGCAGCTTGGATGGCCAGGGATTCTATGGCTACACCTTC,NA,NA,TRBV5-1,TRBJ1-2
CASSLSGGSSYNEQFF,TGTGCCAGCAGCTTGTCGGGTGGAAGCTCCTACAATGAGCAGTTCTTC,NA,NA,TRBV7-8,TRBJ2-1
CASSLSSWQGANYEQYF,TGTGCCAGCAGTTTATCGTCGTGGCAGGGGGCAAACTACGAGCAGTACTTC,few,TRBD1,TRBV28,TRBJ2-7
CASRGGPNEKLFF,TGCGCCAGCAGGGGGGGGCCGAATGAAAAACTGTTTTTC,NA,NA,TRBV5-1,TRBJ1-4
CASNTFRDRGRTTPYEQYF,TGTGCCAGCAACACGTTCCGGGACAGGGGCCGGACTACTCCCTACGAGCAGTACTTC,NA,TRBD1,TRBV11-2,TRBJ2-7
CASSLAVGDTQYF,TGTGCCAGCAGCTTAGCGGTCGGGGATACGCAGTATTTT,NA,NA,TRBV7-2,TRBJ2-3
CASSGQGVSYEQYF,TGTGCCAGCAGCGGACAGGGAGTTTCCTACGAGCAGTACTTC,NA,TRBD1,TRBV28,TRBJ2-7
CASSARTPYSNQPQHF,TGTGCCAGCAGTGCCCGGACACCTTATAGCAATCAGCCCCAGCATTTT,NA,NA,TRBV27,TRBJ1-5
CASSPGLFPDQPQHF,TGCGCCAGCAGCCCGGGACTTTTTCCGGATCAGCCCCAGCATTTT,NA,NA,TRBV5-1,TRBJ1-5
CASSLGQVIYGYTF,TGCGCCAGCAGCTTGGGACAAGTGATCTATGGCTACACCTTC,NA,NA,TRBV5-1,TRBJ1-2
CASSELSGRPLYEQYF,TGTGCCAGCAGTGAATTGAGCGGGAGGCCATTATACGAGCAGTACTTC,NA,TRBD2,TRBV2,TRBJ2-7
CASSERPSGTDTQYF,TGTGCCAGCAGTGAAAGACCTAGCGGCACAGATACGCAGTATTTT,NA,NA,TRBV25-1,TRBJ2-3
CASTRGQGYSDEQYF,TGCGCCAGCACGCGGGGACAGGGGTACAGTGACGAGCAGTACTTC,NA,TRBD1,TRBV10-2,TRBJ2-7
CASSEGSGQATF,TGTGCCAGCAGTGAAGGATCCGGACAGGCAACCTTC,NA,TRBD1,TRBV25-1,TRBJ1-2
CASSLVPLTEQFF,TGTGCCAGCAGCTTAGTACCTCTAACGGAGCAGTTCTTC,few,NA,TRBV11-2,TRBJ2-1
CASSLAFRAGTGTNNTQYF,TGTGCCAGCAGCTTAGCCTTCCGAGCCGGGACGGGGACTAACAATACGCAGTATTTT,few,TRBD2,TRBV7-9,TRBJ2-3
CASSSTVTGELFF,TGTGCCAGCTCATCTACGGTAACCGGGGAGCTGTTTTTT,NA,NA,TRBV18,TRBJ2-2
CASSLNRRANTEAFF,TGTGCCAGCAGCCTTAATAGGAGGGCGAACACTGAAGCTTTCTTT,NA,NA,TRBV7-9,TRBJ1-1
CASSLSKLAGPVYNEQFF,TGTGCCAGCAGCTTATCCAAACTAGCGGGACCTGTTTACAATGAGCAGTTCTTC,few,TRBD2,TRBV7-9,TRBJ2-1
CASSPSGITSEQYF,TGTGCCAGCAGCCCGTCCGGGATCACCTCGGAGCAGTACTTC,NA,NA,TRBV11-3,TRBJ2-7
CASSEQGAGYTF,TGTGCCAGCAGTGAACAGGGTGCAGGCTACACCTTC,NA,NA,TRBV25-1,TRBJ1-2
CASRGAGRLFF,TGTGCCAGCAGGGGAGCGGGTCGGCTGTTTTTT,NA,NA,TRBV5-4,TRBJ2-2
CASSEPGAGELFF,TGTGCCAGCAGTGAACCGGGGGCCGGGGAGCTGTTTTTT,NA,NA,TRBV6-1,TRBJ2-2
CASSSTREQFF,TGCGCCAGCAGCTCCACGAGGGAGCAGTTCTTC,NA,NA,TRBV5-1,TRBJ2-1
CASSLEGGREQYF,TGTGCCAGCAGCTTAGAGGGGGGGAGGGAGCAGTACTTC,NA,NA,TRBV7-2,TRBJ2-5
CASSFRGERRPQHF,TGTGCCAGCAGTTTCAGGGGGGAAAGGCGGCCCCAGCATTTT,NA,TRBD1,TRBV28,TRBJ1-5
CASSEGGRKGMADTQYF,TGCGCCAGCAGTGAGGGCGGGAGAAAAGGTATGGCAGATACGCAGTATTTT,once,TRBD2,TRBV10-1,TRBJ2-3
CASSLFNPLGEQYF,TGTGCCAGCAGTTTATTTAACCCCCTCGGGGAGCAGTACTTC,NA,NA,TRBV27,TRBJ2-7
CASEPSSGRIDTEAFF,TGTGCCAGCGAACCTTCGTCGGGTAGGATTGACACTGAAGCTTTCTTT,few,NA,TRBV28,TRBJ1-1
CASSESGRLRFQETQYF,TGCGCCAGCAGTGAGTCAGGGAGGCTGCGATTCCAAGAGACCCAGTACTTC,NA,NA,TRBV10-2,TRBJ2-5
CASSLSGQDYGYTF,TGTGCCAGCAGTTTATCGGGACAAGACTATGGCTACACCTTC,once,NA,TRBV27,TRBJ1-2
CASSPEREASYNEQFF,TGTGCCAGCAGCCCCGAGCGGGAGGCCTCCTACAATGAGCAGTTCTTC,NA,TRBD2,TRBV13,TRBJ2-1
CASRRGQNTEAFF,TGTGCCAGCAGGCGGGGGCAGAACACTGAAGCTTTCTTT,NA,NA,TRBV7-9,TRBJ1-1
CASSLTRAGGNNEQFF,TGTGCCAGCAGCTTAACGCGGGCGGGAGGGAACAATGAGCAGTTCTTC,NA,TRBD2,TRBV7-3,TRBJ2-1
CASSQLAGSTGELFF,TGTGCCAGCAGCCAACTAGCGGGGAGTACCGGGGAGCTGTTTTTT,NA,TRBD2,TRBV5-4,TRBJ2-2
CASSLPGTGEETQYF,TGTGCCAGCAGCTTACCAGGGACAGGGGAAGAGACCCAGTACTTC,once,TRBD1,TRBV7-9,TRBJ2-5
CASSLAFTGELFF,TGCGCCAGCAGCTTGGCGTTCACCGGGGAGCTGTTTTTT,NA,NA,TRBV5-1,TRBJ2-2
CASRMTSAPTDTQYF,TGTGCCAGCAGGATGACTAGCGCACCCACAGATACGCAGTATTTT,NA,TRBD2,TRBV6-5,TRBJ2-3
CASSLRQVGDEQFF,TGTGCCAGCAGCTTAAGACAGGTGGGCGATGAGCAGTTCTTC,NA,NA,TRBV5-4,TRBJ2-1
CSSSFGVSNQPQHF,TGTTCCAGCAGCTTCGGAGTCAGCAATCAGCCCCAGCATTTT,NA,NA,TRBV7-9,TRBJ1-5